The next 14 T cell receptor beta chains were all read from a single sample in a study of neurological immune-mediated disorders (dated by TCRdb to about 2019). The method behind the library was 5' RACE. Sequencing was performed on an Illumina HiSeq 2500. Starting from the raw public reads, TCRdb applied fastp trimming at Q25, assembled clones with MiXCR and retained in-frame beta chains. Identical CDR3 protein sequences are pooled into one entry, listed with their most common genes and DNA. Here the sample has around 70,000 distinct CDR3 sequences; 3.2% occur a single time. The ten largest account for approximately 4.7% of the sample. The sequenced sample was PBMCs. The receptor source for this set is a woman aged 50 to 60 with multiple sclerosis.

The chain is built from TRBV4-3 and TRBJ1-1; D is unresolved. This CDR3 contains 15 residues. The germline V gene has CDR1 LGHNA and CDR2 YSLEER. V gave up 0 bases and J gave up 0 bases, with 8 bases separating them. The CDR3: CASSQESGMNTEAFF. In DNA form, the CDR3 reads TGCGCCAGCAGCCAAGAGTCGGGCATGAACACTGAAGCTTTCTTT.

This clonotype was seen at least ten times. V and J are TRBV15 and TRBJ2-1; the D is unclear. V was clipped by 0 bases and J by 9 bases, with 12 bases between them. The V gene's germline CDR1 is LNHNV and CDR2 YYDKDF (reference sequence). The CDR3 length is 14 residues. The CDR3 loop is CATSRDALGIEQFF. Here the CDR3 DNA reads TGTGCCACCAGCAGAGATGCCTTGGGGATTGAGCAGTTCTTC.

Ten or more counts support this clonotype. The V gene is TRBV12-3 or TRBV12-4, the J gene TRBJ2-1; 7 bases match TRBD2. Trimming removed 3 bases from V and 7 bases from J; junction bases left unmatched: 6. The CDR3 runs 14 residues. CDR3 loop: CASSFPVRENEQFF. For the CDR3, the DNA is TGTGCCAGCAGTTTTCCCGTGCGGGAGAATGAGCAGTTCTTC.

This clonotype was observed at least ten times. This rearrangement joins TRBV5-1 to TRBJ1-5, with TRBD1 as a possible D gene (6 bases). CDR3 length equals 15 residues. Trimming stripped 4 bases from V and 5 bases from J, with 16 bases between. CDR1 is SGHRS and CDR2 is YFSETQ in the germline V gene. CDR3 sequence (DNA): TGCGCCAGCAGCCGGGACGGACAGCCGTATCAGCCCCAGCATTTT. It is translated as CASSRDGQPYQPQHF.

This clonotype was picked up many times. As DNA, the CDR3 is TGCAGTGCCCCCGAAAGGGTGGACATTCAGTACTTC. It is translated as CSAPERVDIQYF. The rearrangement links TRBV20-1 to TRBJ2-4; no clear D gene. Germline CDR1 DFQATT, CDR2 SNEGSKA (reference sequence). This CDR3 is 12 amino acids long. V lost 6 bases, J lost 8 bases, and 14 bases lay in between.

This clonotype has ten or more counts. The chain employs TRBV10-3 and TRBJ2-1, with D uncertain. CDR1 ENHRY and CDR2 SYGVKD come from the germline V gene. The CDR3 has 16 amino acids. The V and J ends lost 4 bases and 4 bases respectively, with 17 bases between them. As DNA, the CDR3 is TGTGCCATCAGTGCTAGTGGTGGGCAGATTTACAATGAGCAGTTCTTC. It codes for CAISASGGQIYNEQFF.

This clonotype was counted ten times or more. The rearrangement joins TRBV5-1 to TRBJ2-7; 10 positions agree with TRBD1. The CDR3 consists of 14 residues. The germline gives CDR1 SGHRS, CDR2 YFSETQ. Trimming cost V 4 bases and J 6 bases; bases outside gene matches: 7. The CDR3 loop reads CASSRDRGRREQYF. The DNA of the CDR3 is TGCGCCAGCAGCCGCGACAGGGGGCGTCGCGAGCAGTACTTC.

This clonotype was seen repeatedly, ten times or more. This chain uses TRBV20-1 with TRBJ1-4, with D possibly TRBD1 on 6 matching bases. CDR1 is DFQATT and CDR2 is SNEGSKA in the germline V gene (reference sequence). There are 14 residues in the CDR3. Trimming took 5 bases from V and 0 from J, leaving 10 bases between them. For the CDR3, the DNA is TGCAGTGCTCCGGACAGTACAACTAATGAAAAACTGTTTTTT. Its translation: CSAPDSTTNEKLFF.

This clonotype occurred many times. V usage is TRBV7-9 and J usage is TRBJ2-2; D is ambiguous. CDR1 SEHNR and CDR2 FQNEAQ come from the germline V gene (reference sequence). This CDR3 is 11 amino acids long. Trimming cost V 4 bases and J 7 bases, with 4 bases left between them. The CDR3 here is CASSSDGELFF. CDR3 DNA sequence: TGTGCCAGCAGCTCGGACGGGGAGCTGTTTTTT.

This clonotype appeared many times. The chain combines TRBV5-1 with TRBJ2-2; perhaps TRBD2 as D (6 bases). Germline CDR1 is SGHRS and CDR2 is YFSETQ. The CDR3 is made up of 15 amino acids. V lost 4 bases to trimming and J lost 4 bases, with 14 bases between them. The CDR3 coding sequence is TGCGCCAGCAGCGTGAGCGGGTTTGGCACCGGGGAGCTGTTTTTT. Its protein product is CASSVSGFGTGELFF.

This clonotype was seen repeatedly, ten times or more. The chain links TRBV5-5 to TRBJ1-2; 7 positions agree with TRBD1. Germline V CDR1 and CDR2: SGHKS, YYEKEE (reference sequence). This CDR3 comprises 14 residues. Trimming removed 1 base from V and 6 bases from J; junction bases left unmatched: 6. CDR3 bases: TGTGCCAGCAGCTTGAGGTATACAGGGGATGGCTACACCTTC. It encodes CASSLRYTGDGYTF.

This clonotype occurred many times. V and J are TRBV5-1 and TRBJ2-1, with 8 positions matching TRBD1. The CDR3 is made up of 13 amino acids. Germline CDR1 is SGHRS and CDR2 is YFSETQ. Unmatched junction bases numbered 3, after V lost 0 bases and J lost 10 bases. CDR3 DNA: TGCGCCAGCAGCTTGGGTAACAGGGGGGAGCAGTTCTTC. Amino acids: CASSLGNRGEQFF.

This clonotype was seen at least ten times. V usage is TRBV5-1 and J usage is TRBJ2-1, with TRBD2 matching 13 bases. This CDR3 has 15 residues. Trimming took 5 bases from V and 1 from J; bases not matched to a gene: 0. The germline CDR1 and CDR2 sequences are SGHRS and YFSETQ. The CDR3 reads CASRTSGRSYNEQFF. The CDR3 nucleotides read TGCGCCAGCAGGACTAGCGGGAGGTCCTACAATGAGCAGTTCTTC.

The table lists this clonotype with many counts. This rearrangement joins TRBV12-3 or TRBV12-4 to TRBJ1-3; tentative D call: TRBD1 (6 bases). This CDR3 has 15 residues. Trimming left V 3 bases short and J 0 bases short, with 9 bases between. CDR3 bases: TGTGCCAGCAGTTTTGGGGGCAACTCTGGAAACACCATATATTTT. This codes for CASSFGGNSGNTIYF.